This T cell receptor (beta chain) originates from a study of cytomegalovirus exposure and HLA in healthy donors. From the approximately 110-subject validation cohort, which was separate from the roughly 710-subject first cohort, the donors were drawn. The data were produced by immunoSEQ multiplex PCR, yet TCRdb's version contains in-frame clones alone and is incomplete. The sample yields 330,000 or so clones, approximately 90% seen once. Germline V gene lookup returns CDR1 SGHAT and CDR2 FQNNGV. This CDR3 contains 16 residues. V lost 4 bases and J lost 0; bases outside the gene matches: 7. The rearrangement links TRBV11-2 to TRBJ1-1; 8 bases match TRBD1. Sequencing was performed on PBMCs. The receptor was isolated from a woman in her late teens or twenties in good health and CMV-seronegative. This CDR3 reads CASSSVTGDLNTEAFF. CDR3 nucleotides: TGTGCCAGCAGCTCAGTGACAGGGGACCTGAACACTGAAGCTTTCTTT.